This T cell receptor (beta chain) was sequenced for a study of PD-1 blockade in mismatch repair-deficient tumors. Profiled with immunoSEQ multiplex PCR; TCRdb holds only in-frame clones, not every one. The sample gives 70,000 to 90,000 clones, approximately 78% of which show up once; around 5.5% is in the top ten. Germline CDR1 and CDR2: LNHDA and SQIVND (reference sequence). The CDR3 covers 14 residues. This clone was observed once. The rearrangement joins TRBV19 to TRBJ2-5, with D perhaps TRBD1 (6 bases). The source was peripheral blood, collected 44 weeks after starting pembrolizumab. The clonotype originates from an adult with mismatch repair-deficient cancer. The CDR3 sequence: CATKARQVEETQYF. The CDR3, as DNA: TGTGCTACTAAAGCGCGACAGGTAGAAGAGACCCAGTACTTC.